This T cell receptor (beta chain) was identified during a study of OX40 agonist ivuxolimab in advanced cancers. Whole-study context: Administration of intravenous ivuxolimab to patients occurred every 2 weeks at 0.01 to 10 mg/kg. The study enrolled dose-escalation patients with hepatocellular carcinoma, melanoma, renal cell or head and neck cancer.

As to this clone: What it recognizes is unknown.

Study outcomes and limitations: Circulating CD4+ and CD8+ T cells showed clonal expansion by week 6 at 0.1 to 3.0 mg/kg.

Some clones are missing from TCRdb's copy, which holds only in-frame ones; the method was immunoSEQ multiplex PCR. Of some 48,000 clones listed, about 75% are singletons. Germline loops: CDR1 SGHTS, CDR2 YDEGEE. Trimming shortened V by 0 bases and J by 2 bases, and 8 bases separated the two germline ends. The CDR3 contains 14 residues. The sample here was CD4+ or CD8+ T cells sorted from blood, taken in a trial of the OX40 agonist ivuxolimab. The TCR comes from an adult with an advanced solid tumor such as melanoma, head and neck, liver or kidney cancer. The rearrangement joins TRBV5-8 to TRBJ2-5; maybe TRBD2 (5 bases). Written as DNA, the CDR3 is TGTGCCAGCAGCTTGGGGACTTCACAAGAGACCCAGTACTTC. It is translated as CASSLGTSQETQYF. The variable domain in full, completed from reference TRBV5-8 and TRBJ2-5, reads EAGVTQSPTHLIKTRGQQATLRCSPISGHTSVYWYQQALGLGLQFLLWYDEGEERNRGNFPPRFSGRQFPNYSSELNVNALELEDSALYLCASSLGTSQETQYFGPGTRLLVL.